This T cell receptor (beta chain) was captured by sequencing in a study of CD8 T cells in Susac syndrome. Study-level findings and limits: It was acknowledged by the study that relatively few individuals were included in its TCR sequencing and HLA analysis.

Germline V gene data show CDR1 as MNHEY and CDR2 as SMNVEV (reference sequence). This CDR3 comprises 14 residues. The V end lost 4 bases, the J end lost 9 bases, and 15 bases lay between the germline ends. With random hexamers, roughly 0.45 to 1 ug RNA was reverse transcribed. Multiplex PCR with immunoSEQ amplified the TCR beta CDR3 across 54 Vbeta and 13 Jbeta. MiXCR was run by TCRdb on the immunoSEQ multiplex PCR reads, yielding one entry per CDR3 protein. The sample shows under 550,000 distinct CDR3 sequences, 85% of them seen only once. TEMRA cells were FACS-enriched, and CD8+ and CD4+ T cells were isolated negatively. In the case of this clonotype: Its antigen remains unidentified.

The J gene is TRBJ1-4, the V gene TRBV27; D is undetermined. The origin of this receptor is a human donor with multiple sclerosis. Sequences were obtained from CD8+ T cells from PBMCs. The CDR3 reads CASSSLVHGKKLFF. CDR3 nucleotides: TGTGCCAGCAGTTCACTAGTACACGGGAAAAAACTGTTTTTT.